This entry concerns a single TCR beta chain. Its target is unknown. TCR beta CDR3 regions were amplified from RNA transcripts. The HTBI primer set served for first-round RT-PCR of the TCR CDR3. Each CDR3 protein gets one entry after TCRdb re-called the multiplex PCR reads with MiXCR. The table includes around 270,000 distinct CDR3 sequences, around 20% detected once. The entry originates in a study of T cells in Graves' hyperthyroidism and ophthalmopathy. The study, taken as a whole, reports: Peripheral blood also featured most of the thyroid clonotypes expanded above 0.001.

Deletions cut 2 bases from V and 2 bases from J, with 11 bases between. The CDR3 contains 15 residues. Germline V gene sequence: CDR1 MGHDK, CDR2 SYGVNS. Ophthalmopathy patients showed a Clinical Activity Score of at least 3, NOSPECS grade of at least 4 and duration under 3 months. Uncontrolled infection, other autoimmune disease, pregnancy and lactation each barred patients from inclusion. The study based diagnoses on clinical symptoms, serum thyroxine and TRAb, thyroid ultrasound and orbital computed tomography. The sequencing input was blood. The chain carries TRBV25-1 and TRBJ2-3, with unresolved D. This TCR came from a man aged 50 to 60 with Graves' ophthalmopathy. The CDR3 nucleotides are TGTGCCAGCAGTGAAGATCAGCTCTTCACAGATACGCAGTATTTT. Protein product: CASSEDQLFTDTQYF.